One T cell receptor beta chain is described in this entry. TCRdb's table, derived via immunoSEQ multiplex PCR, lists solely in-frame clones and lacks some. The table lists approximately 450,000 clones, around 87% of them singletons. The source of the sample is a study of blood T cell repertoires in COVID-19. Background on the study: Sources were T cells, B-cell-depleted T cells, or PBMCs; the material itself was cDNA or gDNA.

CDR1 and CDR2 from the germline V gene are SGDLS and YYNGEE. V was trimmed by 0 bases and J by 6 bases, leaving 12 bases between them. The CDR3 extends over 14 amino acids. Cohort assignment relied on participant-reported clinical history. Resolution of symptoms, clearance, or two negative PCRs was present in recovered Cohort 3 donors. The chain employs TRBV9 and TRBJ1-2; a weak D match, TRBD1 (6 bases). The TCR was taken from a man aged 25-40 years who had recovered from COVID-19. The sample comprised PBMCs or T cells enriched from blood (not recorded which). The CDR3 DNA reads TGTGCCAGCAGCGTAGTGGGGGCGCGGGATGGCTACACCTTC. Encoded protein: CASSVVGARDGYTF.